A single sample is the source of the 32 T cell receptor beta chains below, sequenced in a study of OX40 agonist ivuxolimab in advanced cancers. Method: immunoSEQ multiplex PCR; TCRdb's copy keeps in-frame clones and lacks some. The table lists around 60,000 clones, roughly nine tenths of them singletons. Sequencing used CD4+ or CD8+ T cells sorted from blood, obtained in a trial of the OX40 agonist ivuxolimab. The receptors come from an adult with an advanced solid tumor such as melanoma, head and neck, liver or kidney cancer.

The CDR3 DNA follows: TGTGCCAGCAGCGGCAAGGGGCCGGTTGAAGCTTTCTTT. The encoded protein is CASSGKGPVEAFF. The J gene is TRBJ1-1, the V gene TRBV2; a weak D match, TRBD1 (5 bases). Germline assignment: CDR1 SNHLY and CDR2 FYNNEI. The CDR3 covers 13 residues. Deletions cut 6 bases from V and 7 bases from J, with 15 bases between.

This chain connects TRBV18 to TRBJ2-7; 7 bases map to TRBD1. V lost 2 bases, J lost 3 bases, and 10 bases stayed unmatched. The CDR3 length is 16 residues. The germline gives CDR1 KGHSH, CDR2 LQKENI. DNA of the CDR3: TGTGCCAGCTCACCAAGTACTACAGGGGTTGGCTACGAGCAGTACTTC. This translates into CASSPSTTGVGYEQYF. Full variable domain (missing parts from reference TRBV18 and TRBJ2-7): NAGVMQNPRHLVRRRGQEARLRCSPMKGHSHVYWYRQLPEEGLKFMVYLQKENIIDESGMPKERFSAEFPKEGPSILRIQQVVRGDSAAYFCASSPSTTGVGYEQYFGPGTRLTVT.

The rearrangement joins TRBV7-2 to TRBJ2-7; 11 bases map to TRBD1. Trimming took 5 bases from V and 5 from J; bases not matched to a gene: 5. The CDR3 covers 14 residues. The germline V gene encodes CDR1 SGHTA and CDR2 FQGNSA. Here the CDR3 reads CASSGQGAEDEQYF. CDR3 bases: TGTGCCAGCAGCGGACAGGGGGCTGAGGACGAGCAGTACTTC.

The V and J genes are TRBV28 and TRBJ1-4; D uncertain. V lost 1 base, J lost 5 bases, and 11 bases lay in between. The CDR3 has 15 residues. Germline CDR1 MDHEN, CDR2 SYDVKM. In nucleotides, the CDR3 is TGTGCCAGCAGTTTATATTCTGGCAGAAATGAAAAACTGTTTTTT. Protein: CASSLYSGRNEKLFF.

This clone has only one observation. The chain employs TRBV7-2 and TRBJ2-2; 7 positions agree with TRBD1. J was trimmed by 2 bases and V by 2 bases; bases with no gene match: 5. This CDR3 comprises 16 residues. Germline CDR1 is SGHTA and CDR2 is FQGNSA. The CDR3 region is CASSLRAGGNTGELFF. The CDR3 bases are TGTGCCAGCAGCTTAAGGGCAGGGGGTAACACCGGGGAGCTGTTTTTT.

This chain links TRBV2 with TRBJ2-2; D remains unclear. Germline V CDR1 and CDR2: SNHLY, FYNNEI. This CDR3 region has 15 residues. Trimming left V 6 bases short and J 4 bases short, with 15 bases between. The CDR3 loop is CASSLLRSGTGELFF. CDR3 DNA sequence: TGTGCCAGCAGCCTCCTCAGGAGTGGCACCGGGGAGCTGTTTTTT.

The gene calls are TRBV10-3 and TRBJ2-6; 12 bases agree with TRBD1. Germline CDR1 and CDR2: ENHRY and SYGVKD. The CDR3 length is 19 residues. The trim removed 3 bases at V and 2 bases at J, leaving 8 bases unmatched. CDR3 sequence: CAISDYGRDRGPGANVLTF. The CDR3 DNA reads as TGTGCCATCAGTGACTACGGCCGGGACAGGGGGCCTGGGGCCAACGTCCTGACTTTC.

The chain employs TRBV6-6 and TRBJ2-2, with D possibly matching TRBD1 (5 bases). The CDR3 is 13 amino acids. The V end was cut by 11 bases, the J end by 5 bases, with 15 bases between. CDR1 and CDR2 (germline): MNHNY, SVGAGI (reference sequence). CDR3 amino acids: CASLPTVTGELFF. DNA of the CDR3: TGTGCCTCTTTGCCGACAGTGACCGGGGAGCTGTTTTTT.

The chain employs TRBV7-8 and TRBJ2-2; no definite D call. CDR3 length equals 15 residues. V lost 5 bases to trimming and J lost 4 bases, with 14 bases between them. CDR1 and CDR2 (germline): SGHVS, FQNEAQ. The DNA for the CDR3 is TGTGCCAGCAGCCCAGTGGGCGCCGGCACCGGGGAGCTGTTTTTT. This gives the protein CASSPVGAGTGELFF.

The genes are TRBV4-1 and TRBJ2-1; perhaps TRBD2 as D (6 bases). The CDR3 length is 14 residues. V lost 4 bases and J lost 8, with 15 bases in between. CDR1 and CDR2 from the germline V gene are MGHRA and YSYEKL. CDR3 sequence reads: CASSRDFAKDEQFF. CDR3 sequence (DNA): TGCGCCAGCAGCCGGGACTTCGCGAAAGATGAGCAGTTCTTC.

The chain uses TRBV7-2 and TRBJ1-1, with D possibly matching TRBD1 (6 bases). Trimming cost V 6 bases and J 4 bases, with 12 bases left between them. The CDR3 covers 13 residues. Per the germline V gene, CDR1 is SGHTA and CDR2 is FQGNSA. The CDR3 here is CASSTGLRTEAFF. The CDR3 DNA follows: TGTGCCAGCAGTACAGGGTTACGCACTGAAGCTTTCTTT.

This clone was picked up a small number of times. In DNA, the CDR3 is TGTGCCAGCAGTACGACGGTGAACACTGAAGCTTTCTTT. Residues: CASSTTVNTEAFF. The rearrangement joins TRBV2 to TRBJ1-1; D not resolved. Germline CDR1 is SNHLY and CDR2 is FYNNEI. Trimming took 5 bases from V and 0 from J, leaving 7 bases between them. CDR3 length: 13 residues.

CDR3 in DNA: TGTGCCAGCAGTTCCGCCACTACAGGTAACGAGCAGTACTTC. Residues: CASSSATTGNEQYF. The genes are TRBV27 and TRBJ2-7; D is perhaps TRBD1 (5 bases). This CDR3 comprises 14 residues. The germline V gene has CDR1 MNHEY and CDR2 SMNVEV (reference sequence). Trimming removed 4 bases at V and 5 bases at J, with 15 bases between.

The CDR3 sequence is CASSLATGRNSPLHF. In nucleotides, the CDR3 is TGTGCCAGCAGCTTAGCTACAGGGCGGAATTCACCCCTCCACTTT. V usage is TRBV7-2 and J usage is TRBJ1-6; tentatively, D is TRBD1 (6 bases). Trimming left V 0 bases short and J 7 bases short, with 10 bases between. The germline CDR1 and CDR2 sequences are SGHTA and FQGNSA. The CDR3 is 15 amino acids.

The chain carries TRBV15 and TRBJ2-7; D uncertain. Trimming cost V 2 bases and J 1 base, with 12 bases left between them. CDR1 and CDR2 from the germline V gene are LNHNV and YYDKDF (reference sequence). The length of the CDR3 is 15 residues. The CDR3 DNA is TGTGCCACCAGCAGACAGACGGACGGATCCTACGAGCAGTACTTC. Protein: CATSRQTDGSYEQYF. The full variable domain, with the rest looked up from reference TRBV15 and TRBJ2-7, is DAMVIQNPRYQVTQFGKPVTLSCSQTLNHNVMYWYQQKSSQAPKLLFHYYDKDFNNEADTPDNFQSRRPNTSFCFLDIRSPGLGDTAMYLCATSRQTDGSYEQYFGPGTRLTVT.

This sequence joins TRBV18 and TRBJ2-7; D gene ambiguous. CDR1 is KGHSH, CDR2 LQKENI, per germline. The CDR3 is 14 amino acids. The germline V and J ends were trimmed by 2 bases and 0 bases, with 8 bases remaining between them. The DNA of the CDR3 is TGTGCCAGCTCACCAGAGTATACCTCCTACGAGCAGTACTTC. As protein: CASSPEYTSYEQYF.

J is TRBJ1-2 and V is TRBV7-9; tentatively, D is TRBD1 (6 bases). Trimming took 0 bases from V and 7 from J, leaving 18 bases between them. CDR3 length: 16 amino acids. In germline, CDR1 is SEHNR, CDR2 FQNEAQ (reference sequence). For the CDR3, the DNA is TGTGCCAGCAGCTTAGCTGGTGGGGCGGGGGGCTTTGGCTACACCTTC. Protein: CASSLAGGAGGFGYTF.

This clone was detected a few times. V and J are TRBV19 and TRBJ1-1; no firm D call. V gave up 4 bases and J gave up 1 base, with 4 bases separating them. This CDR3 comprises 12 residues. CDR1 and CDR2 (germline): LNHDA, SQIVND (reference sequence). The CDR3 protein is CASSTRNTEAFF. The CDR3 DNA sequence: TGTGCCAGTAGTACCAGGAACACTGAAGCTTTCTTT.

The CDR3 nucleotides are TGTGCCAGCAGCGGATTAGCGGGAGCGGAGGAGACCCAGTACTTC. Protein sequence: CASSGLAGAEETQYF. The chain joins TRBV5-6 to TRBJ2-5; 9 bases map to TRBD2. After removal of 4 bases from V and 5 bases from J, the junction contained 9 bases not matched to a gene. Germline V gene lookup returns CDR1 SGHDT and CDR2 YYEEEE. The CDR3 consists of 15 residues.

V usage is TRBV6-1 and J usage is TRBJ1-1; weak D call: TRBD1 (5 bases). V gave up 3 bases and J gave up 6 bases, with 14 bases separating them. The CDR3 extends over 14 amino acids. Germline values: CDR1 MNHNS, CDR2 SASEGT. The CDR3 nucleotides read TGTGCCAGCAGTGACGTGACAGTTGCCCCTGAAGCTTTCTTT. The encoded protein is CASSDVTVAPEAFF.

Only one count was recorded for this clone. The V gene is TRBV4-3, the J gene TRBJ2-1; 12 positions match TRBD1. The CDR3 has 19 amino acids. V trimming: 0 bases; J trimming: 6 bases; junction bases outside the gene matches: 12. Germline V gene data show CDR1 as LGHNA and CDR2 as YSLEER. DNA for the CDR3: TGCGCCAGCAGCCAAGATTCCTTTACCGGGACAGGGGGCTCCAATGAGCAGTTCTTC. Translation: CASSQDSFTGTGGSNEQFF.

The rearrangement links TRBV4-2 to TRBJ2-1; 9 bases match TRBD1. The V and J ends lost 0 bases and 5 bases, in that order; junction bases with no gene match: 5. This CDR3 spans 16 amino acids. Germline V gene sequence: CDR1 LGHNA, CDR2 YNFKEQ. CDR3 sequence reads: CASSQDWGQGNNEQFF. In nucleotides, the CDR3 is TGTGCCAGCAGCCAAGATTGGGGACAGGGAAACAATGAGCAGTTCTTC.

The V and J genes are TRBV6-5 and TRBJ1-2, with 9 bases matching TRBD1. The length of the CDR3 is 14 residues. Germline V gives CDR1 MNHEY, CDR2 SVGAGI. Trimming took 6 bases from V and 5 from J; bases not matched to a gene: 7. The CDR3 nucleotides are TGTGCCAGCAGCACACGGACAGGGGCGTATGGCTACACCTTC. Translation gives CASSTRTGAYGYTF.

V is TRBV5-1 and J is TRBJ2-2; 7 nucleotides agree with TRBD1. The V gene's germline CDR1 is SGHRS and CDR2 YFSETQ. V lost 3 bases and J lost 5; bases outside the gene matches: 10. This CDR3 contains 16 residues. CDR3: CASSSPRQGGTGELFF. In nucleotides, the CDR3 is TGCGCCAGCAGCTCGCCCCGACAGGGCGGTACCGGGGAGCTGTTTTTT. Looking up the rest from reference TRBV5-1 and TRBJ2-2 gives the full variable domain: KAGVTQTPRYLIKTRGQQVTLSCSPISGHRSVSWYQQTPGQGLQFLFEYFSETQRNKGNFPGRFSGRQFSNSRSEMNVSTLELGDSALYLCASSSPRQGGTGELFFGEGSRLTVL.

The CDR3 DNA follows: TGTGCCAGCAGCACCCCCAGACAGGATCGGCGCTACACCTTC. It translates to CASSTPRQDRRYTF. The chain couples TRBV5-6 to TRBJ1-2, with D possibly being TRBD1 (6 bases). The germline V gene has CDR1 SGHDT and CDR2 YYEEEE. Trimming left V 4 bases short and J 9 bases short, with 19 bases between. The CDR3 is 14 amino acids.

The chain has TRBV19 and TRBJ2-5; D unresolved. The CDR3 is 14 residues long. Germline values: CDR1 LNHDA, CDR2 SQIVND (reference sequence). V was shortened by 5 bases and J by 5 bases, with 15 bases between the two germline ends. CDR3 sequence (DNA): TGTGCCAGTAGTCCCCCAGGAGCCTTGGAGACCCAGTACTTC. Residues: CASSPPGALETQYF.

The genes are TRBV6-6 and TRBJ1-1; D not resolved. Trimming removed 7 bases from V and 8 bases from J, with 23 bases in between. The CDR3 is 15 amino acids. Germline lookup yields CDR1 MNHNY and CDR2 SVGAGI (reference sequence). The chain's CDR3 is CASTKGSRAVPEAFF. Here the CDR3 DNA reads TGTGCCAGCACCAAGGGTTCGAGAGCTGTCCCCGAAGCTTTCTTT.

The chain combines TRBV5-1 with TRBJ2-3; 8 bases match TRBD1. The CDR3 sequence is 14 residues long. Looked up from germline, CDR1 is SGHRS and CDR2 is YFSETQ. V shed 1 base and J 6 bases; nucleotides not matched to a gene: 4. The CDR3 sequence: CASSLSQGADTQYF. CDR3 DNA: TGCGCCAGCAGCTTGAGCCAGGGGGCGGATACGCAGTATTTT.

The CDR3 loop is CSAKYDGYGYTF. As DNA, the CDR3 is TGCAGCGCTAAATATGATGGCTACGGCTACACCTTC. The chain is built from TRBV29-1 and TRBJ1-2; D not certain. The CDR3 contains 12 residues. CDR1 is SQVTM, CDR2 ANQGSEA, per germline. Between the trimmed V and J ends, which lost 7 bases and 8 bases, there was a span of 17 bases.

The chain employs TRBV6-6 and TRBJ1-5; D gene unclear. There are 14 residues in the CDR3. Germline CDR1 and CDR2: MNHNY and SVGAGI (reference sequence). V gave up 2 bases and J gave up 3 bases, with 8 bases separating them. The DNA for the CDR3 is TGTGCCAGCAGTTACGGCGCTTTCAATCAGCCCCAGCATTTT. This codes for CASSYGAFNQPQHF.

The chain recombines TRBV11-2 with TRBJ1-4, with TRBD1 matching over 7 bases. Losses at the gene ends were 4 bases for V and 4 bases for J; bases not matched to a gene: 3. CDR1 SGHAT and CDR2 FQNNGV come from the germline V gene. CDR3 length equals 14 residues. CDR3 sequence reads: CASSSQGVNEKLFF. CDR3 DNA sequence: TGTGCCAGCAGCTCCCAGGGGGTTAATGAAAAACTGTTTTTT.

The chain joins TRBV7-2 to TRBJ2-1, with 10 bases that match TRBD2. The junction had 8 bases not matched to a gene; V was cut back by 5 bases and J by 7 bases. CDR1 and CDR2 from the germline V gene are SGHTA and FQGNSA. This CDR3 is built from 15 residues. The CDR3 here is CASSLTSGEGNEQFF. CDR3 bases: TGTGCCAGCAGCCTCACTAGCGGGGAGGGGAATGAGCAGTTCTTC.